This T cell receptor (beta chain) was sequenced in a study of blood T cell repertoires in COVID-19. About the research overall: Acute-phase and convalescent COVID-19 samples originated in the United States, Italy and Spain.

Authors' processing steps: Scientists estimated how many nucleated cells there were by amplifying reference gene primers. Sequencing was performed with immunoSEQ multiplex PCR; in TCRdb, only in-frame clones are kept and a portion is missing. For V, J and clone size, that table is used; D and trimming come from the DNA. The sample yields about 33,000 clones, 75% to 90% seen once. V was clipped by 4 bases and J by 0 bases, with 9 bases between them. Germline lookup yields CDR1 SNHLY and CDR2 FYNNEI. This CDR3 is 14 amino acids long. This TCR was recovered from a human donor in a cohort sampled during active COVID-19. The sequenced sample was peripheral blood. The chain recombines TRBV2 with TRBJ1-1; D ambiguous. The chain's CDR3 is CASSVGELNTEAFF. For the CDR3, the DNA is TGTGCCAGCAGTGTCGGAGAGCTGAACACTGAAGCTTTCTTT.